This TCR beta chain originates from a study of graft-versus-host responses after intestinal transplantation. A note on this clone: No antigen is known for it.

Using immunoSEQ multiplex PCR, the repertoire was profiled, and TCRdb retains in-frame clones only, with some absent. The sample yields more than 65,000 clones, around 92% seen once. General observations from the study: The study found high graft-versus-host to host-versus-graft clonal ratios in allografts of patients with graft-donor T cell macrochimerism. Investigators detected GvH clones in recipient marrow, with some emerging earlier in ileum or blood.

CDR1 is SGDLS and CDR2 is YYNGEE in the germline V gene. V gave up 5 bases and J gave up 3 bases; unmatched junction bases: 2. The CDR3 runs to 13 residues. This chain uses TRBV9 with TRBJ1-1; 9 nucleotides agree with TRBD1. The TCR originated in a human donor who was the organ donor for an intestinal transplant. The starting material was unstimulated CD8+ T cells sorted from spleen or lymph node cells, obtained before transplant. CDR3 nucleotides: TGTGCCAGCAGACAGGGGGCGGACACTGAAGCTTTCTTT. This translates into CASRQGADTEAFF.